The 30 T cell receptor beta chains given below trace back to one sample, sequenced in a study of cytomegalovirus exposure and HLA in healthy donors. The primer mix had 60 Vbeta and 13 Jbeta primers. Data came from immunoSEQ multiplex PCR; TCRdb stores just in-frame clones and leaves some out. The sample yields 150,000 to 200,000 clones, 8.5% to 10% seen once. The material sequenced was PBMCs. These receptors all stem from a young woman in good health and CMV-seropositive.

This chain links TRBV27 with TRBJ2-5; D may be TRBD1 (6 bases). Germline values: CDR1 MNHEY, CDR2 SMNVEV (reference sequence). V was trimmed by 5 bases and J by 2 bases, leaving 18 bases between them. The CDR3 contains 16 residues. CDR3 protein: CASSLRGAGAQETQYF. Written as DNA, the CDR3 is TGTGCCAGCAGTCTCAGGGGAGCCGGGGCACAAGAGACCCAGTACTTC.

This clone was counted only a few times. The rearrangement uses TRBV19 and TRBJ1-5; 11 bases are shared with TRBD1. There are 15 residues in the CDR3. Germline CDR1 LNHDA, CDR2 SQIVND (reference sequence). Germline trimming cut 3 bases from V and 6 bases from J; bases unmatched to any gene: 4. The CDR3 DNA is TGTGCCAGTAGTATGGGACAGGGGGTGGGTCAGCCCCAGCATTTT. It translates to CASSMGQGVGQPQHF.

The genes are TRBV7-2 and TRBJ1-2; 9 bases are shared with TRBD1. V dropped 5 bases and J dropped 2; count of bases not matched to a gene: 3. This CDR3 is built from 14 residues. Germline loops: CDR1 SGHTA, CDR2 FQGNSA. The CDR3 reads CASSMDRGNYGYTF. CDR3 DNA: TGTGCCAGCAGCATGGACAGGGGAAACTATGGCTACACCTTC.

A few counts support this clone. J is TRBJ2-2 and V is TRBV7-9; 9 nucleotides align to TRBD1. CDR3 length: 15 amino acids. From germline, CDR1 is SEHNR and CDR2 FQNEAQ (reference sequence). J gave up 4 bases and V 6 bases, and 6 bases lay outside the gene matches. CDR3 residues: CASRPGQGGTGELFF. The CDR3 DNA follows: TGTGCCAGCAGACCGGGACAGGGTGGCACCGGGGAGCTGTTTTTT.

This clone came up a few times. The chain links TRBV2 to TRBJ2-2; no definite D call. CDR3 length: 15 amino acids. Trimming removed 4 bases from V and 7 bases from J, with 16 bases in between. Germline lookup yields CDR1 SNHLY and CDR2 FYNNEI. CDR3 protein: CASSGNSPRNGELFF. The DNA of the CDR3 is TGTGCCAGCAGTGGGAACTCCCCGCGGAACGGGGAGCTGTTTTTT. Full variable domain (rest looked up from reference TRBV2 and TRBJ2-2): EPEVTQTPSHQVTQMGQEVILRCVPISNHLYFYWYRQILGQKVEFLVSFYNNEISEKSEIFDDQFSVERPDGSNFTLKIRSTKLEDSAMYFCASSGNSPRNGELFFGEGSRLTVL.

The rearrangement joins TRBV5-1 to TRBJ2-7; TRBD2 aligns across 15 bases. This CDR3 comprises 18 residues. CDR1 is SGHRS, CDR2 YFSETQ, per germline. V was clipped by 2 bases and J by 4 bases; unmatched bases: 10. CDR3 nucleotides: TGCGCCAGCAGCTTAGGACTAGCGGGAGGGCGTTCTTGGTACGAGCAGTACTTC. It translates to CASSLGLAGGRSWYEQYF.

This rearrangement joins TRBV9 to TRBJ1-4; no firm D call. V shed 0 bases and J shed 7 bases, with 10 bases lying between them. The CDR3 is 14 residues long. Germline V CDR1 and CDR2: SGDLS, YYNGEE. CDR3 sequence (DNA): TGTGCCAGCAGCGTAGGTACGTCGGGTGAAAAACTGTTTTTT. This encodes CASSVGTSGEKLFF.

This clone has just a few counts. CDR3 sequence (DNA): TGTGCCATCAGGATGACTAGCGGGAGCCCAGATACGCAGTATTTT. Translated, it gives CAIRMTSGSPDTQYF. This sequence joins TRBV10-3 and TRBJ2-3; 12 positions agree with TRBD2. The V gene's germline CDR1 is ENHRY and CDR2 SYGVKD. V was clipped by 6 bases and J by 4 bases; unmatched bases: 5. The CDR3 length is 15 residues.

This clone appeared a few times. The chain joins TRBV5-4 to TRBJ2-5, with 12 bases that match TRBD1. The CDR3 is 15 amino acids. Germline-derived CDR1 and CDR2 are SGHNT and YYREEE (reference sequence). The trim removed 4 bases at V and 5 bases at J, leaving 6 bases unmatched. CDR3 nucleotides: TGTGCCAGCAGCCGCGGGACAGGGGGCTGGGAGACCCAGTACTTC. Translation: CASSRGTGGWETQYF. Supplemented by reference TRBV5-4 and TRBJ2-5, the full variable domain reads ETGVTQSPTHLIKTRGQQVTLRCSSQSGHNTVSWYQQALGQGPQFIFQYYREEENGRGNFPPRFSGLQFPNYSSELNVNALELDDSALYLCASSRGTGGWETQYFGPGTRLLVL.

About this clone itself: Other DNA sequences of this sample code for an identical CDR3. The chain links TRBV4-2 to TRBJ2-7; 7 bases line up with TRBD2. Germline-derived CDR1 and CDR2 are LGHNA and YNFKEQ. The J segment lost 1 base and the V segment lost 4 bases, leaving 25 bases of the junction unmatched. The CDR3 extends over 21 amino acids. CDR3 sequence (DNA): TGTGCCAGCAGCCCCCTGGGGGTGATCAGTGGGAGGGCCATTAGTTCCTACGAGCAGTACTTC. It yields the protein CASSPLGVISGRAISSYEQYF.

The chain employs TRBV10-1 and TRBJ2-3; 9 bases map to TRBD1. The CDR3 is made up of 13 amino acids. Germline values: CDR1 WNHNN, CDR2 SYGVQD (reference sequence). V lost 10 bases to trimming and J lost 5 bases; unmatched junction nucleotides: 7. The CDR3 region is CAIPQGARDTQYF. CDR3 nucleotide sequence: TGCGCCATCCCACAGGGGGCTAGAGATACGCAGTATTTT.

The rearrangement uses TRBV4-1 and TRBJ2-5; D possibly corresponds to TRBD1 (6 bases). Germline-derived CDR1 and CDR2 are MGHRA and YSYEKL. CDR3 length: 18 amino acids. Trimming removed 5 bases from V and 1 base from J, with 23 bases in between. The CDR3 loop is CASSSLLRIGTLQETQYF. DNA of the CDR3: TGCGCCAGCAGCTCCCTACTTCGAATCGGGACACTCCAAGAGACCCAGTACTTC.

This chain joins TRBV9 and TRBJ2-5; a possible D gene is TRBD2 (8 bases). Looked up from germline, CDR1 is SGDLS and CDR2 is YYNGEE. Trimming removed 4 bases at V and 2 bases at J, with 15 bases between. This CDR3 spans 15 amino acids. CDR3: CASSTRGGQQETQYF. CDR3 DNA: TGTGCCAGCAGCACCCGGGGGGGACAGCAAGAGACCCAGTACTTC.

The chain carries TRBV6-6 and TRBJ1-2, with 7 bases identical to TRBD1. The J segment lost 7 bases and the V segment lost 4 bases, leaving 6 bases of the junction unmatched. CDR1 is MNHNY, CDR2 SVGAGI, per germline (reference sequence). This CDR3 has 13 residues. The CDR3 protein is CASSSARQGGYTF. DNA for the CDR3: TGTGCCAGCAGTTCGGCTCGACAGGGTGGCTACACCTTC.

This clone was detected a few times. The chain combines TRBV5-1 with TRBJ2-5, with 7 bases fitting TRBD1. The germline V gene encodes CDR1 SGHRS and CDR2 YFSETQ. V dropped 3 bases and J dropped 0; count of bases not matched to a gene: 5. This CDR3 has 15 residues. CDR3 amino acids: CASSSLQGYQETQYF. CDR3 in DNA: TGCGCCAGCAGCTCCCTACAGGGGTACCAAGAGACCCAGTACTTC.

Only a few counts were recorded for this clone. CDR3 sequence: CASTGTGGKRAGYEQYF. In DNA, the CDR3 is TGTGCCAGCACCGGGACAGGGGGTAAAAGGGCGGGTTACGAGCAGTACTTC. This chain uses TRBV2 with TRBJ2-7; 11 bases fit TRBD1. Losses at the gene ends were 7 bases for V and 4 bases for J; bases not matched to a gene: 15. The CDR3 runs 17 residues. Germline V lookup: CDR1 SNHLY, CDR2 FYNNEI.

The gene calls are TRBV6-5 and TRBJ2-5; 7 bases match TRBD1. The germline V gene encodes CDR1 MNHEY and CDR2 SVGAGI. The trim removed 9 bases at V and 4 bases at J, leaving 14 bases unmatched. This CDR3 is built from 15 residues. CDR3 amino acids: CASLNLKGARETQYF. The CDR3 DNA follows: TGTGCCAGTCTAAATTTAAAGGGGGCAAGAGAGACCCAGTACTTC.

V and J are TRBV27 and TRBJ2-5, with D possibly TRBD2 on 6 matching bases. The CDR3 covers 15 residues. V lost 2 bases, J lost 2 bases, and 12 bases lay in between. Germline V gene lookup returns CDR1 MNHEY and CDR2 SMNVEV (reference sequence). CDR3 region: CASSLQGSGQETQYF. The CDR3 DNA reads TGTGCCAGCAGTTTACAGGGTAGCGGTCAAGAGACCCAGTACTTC.

The chain couples TRBV18 to TRBJ1-1; TRBD1 matches at 8 bases. Trimming took 5 bases from V and 3 from J; bases not matched to a gene: 8. Looked up from germline, CDR1 is KGHSH and CDR2 is LQKENI. The CDR3 contains 15 residues. The CDR3 bases are TGTGCCAGCTCATCCAGGGGGCATAGGGACACTGAAGCTTTCTTT. Translated: CASSSRGHRDTEAFF.

The chain is built from TRBV5-1 and TRBJ2-5; 13 bases are shared with TRBD2. The assigned J gene may be wrong: the sequence end matches TRBJ2-7 better. The CDR3 has 14 residues. Looked up from germline, CDR1 is SGHRS and CDR2 is YFSETQ. CDR3 protein: CASRNRTSGGEQYF. In DNA, the CDR3 is TGCGCCAGCAGGAACCGGACTAGCGGGGGCGAGCAGTACTTC.

The V and J genes are TRBV5-1 and TRBJ2-7; no definite D call. The V end lost 8 bases, the J end lost 0 bases, and 12 bases lay between the germline ends. Germline CDR1 is SGHRS and CDR2 is YFSETQ. CDR3 length: 13 amino acids. This CDR3 reads CASYNQNSYEQYF. CDR3 DNA sequence: TGCGCCAGTTACAACCAGAACTCCTACGAGCAGTACTTC.

This clone came up a few times. The chain links TRBV27 to TRBJ2-1; a possible D gene is TRBD2 (6 bases). Germline values: CDR1 MNHEY, CDR2 SMNVEV (reference sequence). The CDR3 has 14 residues. V was shortened by 4 bases and J by 4 bases, with 11 bases between the two germline ends. CDR3 region: CASSYGRDYNEQFF. CDR3 DNA sequence: TGTGCCAGCAGTTATGGGCGGGATTACAATGAGCAGTTCTTC.

The chain links TRBV6-5 to TRBJ2-2, with 8 bases aligning to TRBD2. The germline V gene has CDR1 MNHEY and CDR2 SVGAGI. This CDR3 has 16 residues. The V segment lost 0 bases and the J segment 7 bases; nucleotides outside the gene matches: 7. The CDR3: CASSYSTGRALGELFF. CDR3 nucleotides: TGTGCCAGCAGTTACTCAACCGGGAGGGCCCTCGGGGAGCTGTTTTTT.

Only a few counts were recorded for this clone. The chain is built from TRBV29-1 and TRBJ2-1; D not resolved. Germline CDR1 SQVTM, CDR2 ANQGSEA. The CDR3 totals 12 residues. V was clipped by 6 bases and J by 5 bases, with 11 bases between them. The CDR3 bases are TGCAGCGTAGGAACAGCTAACAATGAGCAGTTCTTC. This codes for CSVGTANNEQFF.

A few counts support this clone. The chain links TRBV9 to TRBJ2-1, with 7 bases identical to TRBD2. Germline V gene lookup returns CDR1 SGDLS and CDR2 YYNGEE. J was trimmed by 1 base and V by 4 bases; bases with no gene match: 5. There are 15 residues in the CDR3. The CDR3 loop reads CASSNRGSSYNEQFF. The CDR3 nucleotides are TGTGCCAGCAGCAACCGCGGGAGTTCCTACAATGAGCAGTTCTTC.

V gene TRBV19 combines with J gene TRBJ1-2, with 7 bases identical to TRBD1. The CDR3 totals 13 residues. J was trimmed by 7 bases and V by 4 bases; bases with no gene match: 6. CDR1 is LNHDA, CDR2 SQIVND, per germline (reference sequence). The CDR3: CASSTRQGPGYTF. The DNA of the CDR3 is TGTGCCAGTAGTACCCGACAGGGACCTGGCTACACCTTC.

This clone was detected only a few times. The chain couples TRBV7-7 to TRBJ2-5; 7 nucleotides match TRBD1. Per germline, CDR1 SSHAT and CDR2 FNYEAQ (reference sequence). With V trimmed by 1 base and J by 4 bases, 6 bases remained unmatched. This CDR3 comprises 15 residues. The CDR3 spells CASSLVGTDLETQYF. The CDR3 DNA follows: TGTGCCAGCAGCTTAGTCGGGACAGACCTAGAGACCCAGTACTTC.

In its sample, this clone was seen a few times. This sequence joins TRBV5-1 and TRBJ2-5; D remains unclear. The CDR3 loop spans 14 amino acids. Trimming removed 2 bases at V and 5 bases at J, with 13 bases between. Germline V gives CDR1 SGHRS, CDR2 YFSETQ. As DNA, the CDR3 is TGCGCCAGCAGCTTTTATAATGGCAGGGAGACCCAGTACTTC. Amino acid sequence: CASSFYNGRETQYF.

The rearrangement uses TRBV7-2 and TRBJ2-1; TRBD2 matches 15 bases. This CDR3 comprises 16 residues. The V and J ends lost 5 bases and 7 bases, in that order; junction bases with no gene match: 6. Germline lookup yields CDR1 SGHTA and CDR2 FQGNSA. DNA of the CDR3: TGTGCCAGCAGCAGCAAGGGGACTAGCGGGAGGAATGAGCAGTTCTTC. Translated, it gives CASSSKGTSGRNEQFF.

V gene TRBV4-1 combines with J gene TRBJ1-1, with D perhaps TRBD1 (5 bases). Trimming took off 2 bases at V and 1 base at J, with 8 bases between the two ends. The length of the CDR3 is 14 residues. CDR1 is MGHRA, CDR2 YSYEKL, per germline. CDR3 DNA sequence: TGCGCCAGCAGCCAAAAACAGGAGAACACTGAAGCTTTCTTT. This sequence encodes CASSQKQENTEAFF.